The 9 T cell receptor beta chains below come from one sample, sequenced in a study of cytomegalovirus exposure and HLA in healthy donors. Researchers ran the PCR with 60 Vbeta and 13 Jbeta primers. Assay used: immunoSEQ multiplex PCR; TCRdb lists only in-frame clones, some missing. Among 100,000 to 150,000 clones listed, roughly 78% were seen once. Material for sequencing was PBMCs. These receptors were obtained from a man aged 25-45 years in good health and CMV-seronegative.

The V and J genes are TRBV14 and TRBJ2-1; maybe TRBD2 (5 bases). Trimming cost V 0 bases and J 11 bases, with 8 bases left between them. From germline, CDR1 is SGHDN and CDR2 FVKESK. The CDR3 runs 12 residues. The CDR3: CASSQDYGKQFF. In nucleotides, the CDR3 is TGTGCCAGCAGCCAAGATTACGGGAAGCAGTTCTTC. Combining the CDR3 with reference TRBV14 and TRBJ2-1 gives the whole variable domain EAGVTQFPSHSVIEKGQTVTLRCDPISGHDNLYWYRRVMGKEIKFLLHFVKESKQDESGMPNNRFLAERTGGTYSTLKVQPAELEDSGVYFCASSQDYGKQFFGPGTRLTVL.

V is TRBV10-3 and J is TRBJ2-7; 12 bases map to TRBD2. The CDR3 contains 16 residues. The V segment lost 5 bases and the J segment 2 bases; nucleotides outside the gene matches: 7. Germline CDR1 is ENHRY and CDR2 is SYGVKD. The CDR3, as DNA: TGTGCCATCAGTAAACCTAGCGGGAGGGGACCCTACGAGCAGTACTTC. Protein product: CAISKPSGRGPYEQYF.

The chain joins TRBV4-1 to TRBJ1-5; 8 nucleotides align to TRBD1. V was pared by 4 bases and J by 0 bases, with 5 bases of the junction left unmatched. From germline, CDR1 is MGHRA and CDR2 YSYEKL. This CDR3 is built from 16 residues. CDR3 protein: CASSRAGTGSNQPQHF. Here the CDR3 DNA reads TGCGCCAGCAGCCGGGCCGGGACAGGTAGCAATCAGCCCCAGCATTTT.

The V gene is TRBV11-2, the J gene TRBJ1-4, with 9 bases identical to TRBD1. The V gene end was trimmed by 3 bases and the J gene end by 7 bases; junction bases not matched to a gene: 6. Germline assignment: CDR1 SGHAT and CDR2 FQNNGV. This CDR3 region has 15 residues. DNA for the CDR3: TGTGCCAGCAGCTTCCGGGACAGGGCTATTGAAAAACTGTTTTTT. As protein: CASSFRDRAIEKLFF.

V gene TRBV28 combines with J gene TRBJ1-1; a possible D gene is TRBD1 (5 bases). V was shortened by 5 bases and J by 3 bases, with 19 bases between the two germline ends. The CDR3 covers 16 residues. Germline-derived CDR1 and CDR2 are MDHEN and SYDVKM. The CDR3 region is CASSIAGGDWYTEAFF. The CDR3 DNA is TGTGCCAGCAGTATAGCCGGGGGGGACTGGTACACTGAAGCTTTCTTT. Combining the CDR3 with reference TRBV28 and TRBJ1-1 gives the whole variable domain DVKVTQSSRYLVKRTGEKVFLECVQDMDHENMFWYRQDPGLGLRLIYFSYDVKMKEKGDIPEGYSVSREKKERFSLILESASTNQTSMYLCASSIAGGDWYTEAFFGQGTRLTVV.

The gene calls are TRBV5-6 and TRBJ1-2; a possible D gene is TRBD1 (5 bases). V dropped 4 bases and J dropped 4 bases, with 14 bases sitting between them. CDR1 and CDR2 from the germline V gene are SGHDT and YYEEEE. This CDR3 spans 14 amino acids. The CDR3 DNA is TGTGCCAGCAGCACCCAGGGTACAGGCTATGGCTACACCTTC. Its translation: CASSTQGTGYGYTF. The full variable domain, in which reference TRBV5-6 and TRBJ1-2 provide the parts outside the CDR3, is DAGVTQSPTHLIKTRGQQVTLRCSPKSGHDTVSWYQQALGQGPQFIFQYYEEEERQRGNFPDRFSGHQFPNYSSELNVNALLLGDSALYLCASSTQGTGYGYTFGSGTRLTVV.

The chain combines TRBV7-9 with TRBJ2-1, with D possibly TRBD1 on 5 matching bases. There are 16 residues in the CDR3. CDR1 is SEHNR, CDR2 FQNEAQ, per germline (reference sequence). Trimming shortened V by 1 base and J by 3 bases, and 13 bases separated the two germline ends. The CDR3 reads CASSLDVRVYYNEQFF. The DNA for the CDR3 is TGTGCCAGCAGCTTAGATGTCAGGGTTTACTACAATGAGCAGTTCTTC. The whole variable domain, remainder taken from reference TRBV7-9 and TRBJ2-1, is DTGVSQNPRHKITKRGQNVTFRCDPISEHNRLYWYRQTLGQGPEFLTYFQNEAQLEKSRLLSDRFSAERPKGSFSTLEIQRTEQGDSAMYLCASSLDVRVYYNEQFFGPGTRLTVL.

This rearrangement joins TRBV5-5 to TRBJ2-1; D might be TRBD1 (6 bases). This CDR3 is 12 amino acids long. Germline CDR1 is SGHKS and CDR2 is YYEKEE (reference sequence). The germline V and J ends were trimmed by 7 bases and 9 bases, with 14 bases remaining between them. In DNA form, the CDR3 reads TGTGCCAGCCAACTACAGGGTAGTGAGCAGTTCTTC. This gives the protein CASQLQGSEQFF.

V and J are TRBV4-2 and TRBJ1-2; D is unclear. Trimming cost V 1 base and J 8 bases, with 8 bases left between them. Per the germline V gene, CDR1 is LGHNA and CDR2 is YNFKEQ. The CDR3 has 12 residues. CDR3 DNA: TGTGCCAGCAGCCAAGGGGCCTCGGGCTACACCTTC. Translation: CASSQGASGYTF.